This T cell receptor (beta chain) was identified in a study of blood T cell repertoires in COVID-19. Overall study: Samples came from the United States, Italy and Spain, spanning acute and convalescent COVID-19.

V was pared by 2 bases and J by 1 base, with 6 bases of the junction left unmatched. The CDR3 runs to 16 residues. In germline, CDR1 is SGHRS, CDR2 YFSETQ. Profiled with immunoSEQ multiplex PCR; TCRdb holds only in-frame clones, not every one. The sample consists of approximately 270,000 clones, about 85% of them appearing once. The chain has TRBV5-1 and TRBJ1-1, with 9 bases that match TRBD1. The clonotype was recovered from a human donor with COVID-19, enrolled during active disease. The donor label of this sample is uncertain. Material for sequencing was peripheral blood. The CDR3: CASSFRDRVANTEAFF. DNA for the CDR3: TGCGCCAGCAGCTTCCGGGACAGGGTTGCGAACACTGAAGCTTTCTTT.